These 17 T cell receptor beta chains share one sample of origin, sequenced in a study of T cell repertoires in cytomegalovirus infection. Each CDR3 protein is one row after TCRdb ran MiXCR on the reads. The sample shows about 220,000 distinct CDR3 sequences, about 38% of them seen only once. Which antigens these TCRs recognize remains unknown. This sample comprised CD8+ T cells from cultured PBMCs, obtained from culture after CMV antigen stimulation. The receptors were gathered from a human donor in good health (CMV status not recorded). Some clones in this sample may be carry-over from other donors' samples.

The chain has TRBV11-2 and TRBJ2-1; 7 bases are a match to TRBD2. Trimming cost V 5 bases and J 3 bases; bases outside gene matches: 13. CDR3 length: 17 amino acids. The V gene's germline CDR1 is SGHAT and CDR2 FQNNGV. In DNA form, the CDR3 reads TGTGCCAGCAGCCCCGACGGGATGGGGGAGGGCTACAATGAGCAGTTCTTC. This codes for CASSPDGMGEGYNEQFF. The whole variable domain, filled in from reference TRBV11-2 and TRBJ2-1, reads EAGVAQSPRYKIIEKRQSVAFWCNPISGHATLYWYQQILGQGPKLLIQFQNNGVVDDSQLPKDRFSAERLKGVDSTLKIQPAKLEDSAVYLCASSPDGMGEGYNEQFFGPGTRLTVL.

The chain uses TRBV6-6 and TRBJ2-1, with 11 bases lining up with TRBD2. The CDR3 loop spans 17 amino acids. CDR1 and CDR2 (germline): MNHNY, SVGAGI (reference sequence). Germline trimming cut 7 bases from V and 1 base from J; bases unmatched to any gene: 9. The CDR3 is CASIRLAGWVSYNEQFF. Written as DNA, the CDR3 is TGTGCCAGCATCCGACTAGCGGGGTGGGTATCCTACAATGAGCAGTTCTTC.

In the case of this clonotype: One end of the junction varies from germline; a read error may be responsible. V gene TRBV12-3 or TRBV12-4 combines with J gene TRBJ2-1, with D possibly being TRBD2 (5 bases). The CDR3 totals 13 residues. The CDR3 spells CVSSNDYSLQQFF. CDR3 nucleotide sequence: TGTGTCAGCAGCAACGACTATTCCTTACAGCAGTTCTTC.

This chain joins TRBV7-2 and TRBJ2-7; TRBD1 aligns across 9 bases. The CDR3 sequence is 15 residues long. Germline assignment: CDR1 SGHTA and CDR2 FQGNSA. J lost 2 bases, V lost 5 bases, and 7 bases had no gene match. The CDR3 protein is CASSPGTGIPYEQYF. The CDR3 DNA follows: TGTGCCAGCAGCCCAGGGACAGGGATTCCCTACGAGCAGTACTTC.

The J gene is TRBJ1-1, the V gene TRBV29-1; 7 bases align to TRBD1. Germline trimming cut 1 base from V and 9 bases from J; bases unmatched to any gene: 2. The CDR3 loop spans 11 amino acids. The germline gives CDR1 SQVTM, CDR2 ANQGSEA. In DNA, the CDR3 is TGCAGCGTTGAAGGGAGGGGGCAAGCTTTCTTT. Translation: CSVEGRGQAFF.

In this sample, this clonotype turned up a few times. The chain joins TRBV7-4 to TRBJ2-7, with TRBD1 identical over 10 bases. The CDR3 has 17 amino acids. Germline CDR1 reads SGHVT; CDR2 reads SQSDAQ. The V and J ends lost 0 bases and 5 bases, in that order; junction bases with no gene match: 10. The CDR3 DNA reads TGTGCCAGCAGCTTAGCGTTTGGGACAGGGGAAGGTCACGAGCAGTACTTC. Translation: CASSLAFGTGEGHEQYF. Looking up the rest from reference TRBV7-4 and TRBJ2-7 gives the full variable domain: GAGVSQSPRYKVAKRGRDVALRCDSISGHVTLYWYRQTLGQGSEVLTYSQSDAQRDKSGRPSGRFSAERPERSVSTLKIQRTEQGDSAVYLCASSLAFGTGEGHEQYFGPGTRLTVT.

This clonotype was counted a few times. J is TRBJ1-2 and V is TRBV27, with D possibly being TRBD1 (5 bases). Germline CDR1 is MNHEY and CDR2 is SMNVEV (reference sequence). This CDR3 has 13 amino acids. V was clipped by 0 bases and J by 8 bases, with 10 bases between them. The CDR3 loop is CASSLSAREGYTF. The CDR3 DNA is TGTGCCAGCAGTTTATCAGCCAGGGAAGGCTACACCTTC.

This clonotype was seen a handful of times. The CDR3 nucleotides are TGTGCCACCAGCAGAGATAAGGGGCGGGAGCAGTTCTTC. Protein sequence: CATSRDKGREQFF. V usage is TRBV15 and J usage is TRBJ2-1; perhaps TRBD1 as D (5 bases). The length of the CDR3 is 13 residues. Germline CDR1 and CDR2: LNHNV and YYDKDF (reference sequence). V was shortened by 0 bases and J by 10 bases, with 10 bases between the two germline ends.

The gene calls are TRBV6-2 or TRBV6-3 and TRBJ2-1, with 13 bases aligning to TRBD2. V was clipped by 6 bases and J by 2 bases; unmatched bases: 7. Germline V lookup: CDR1 MNHEY, CDR2 SVGEGT. The CDR3 has 17 residues. The CDR3 spells CASSHGGLAGTYNEQFF. The DNA for the CDR3 is TGTGCCAGCAGCCACGGGGGACTAGCGGGGACCTACAATGAGCAGTTCTTC.

The DNA of the CDR3 is TGTGCCAGCAGTTACTCGAAGACGAATTCACCCCTCCACTTT. Translating gives CASSYSKTNSPLHF. The rearrangement joins TRBV6-6 to TRBJ1-6; no clear D. The CDR3 covers 14 residues. Trimming pared 0 bases from V and 7 bases from J, leaving 7 bases between. Germline values: CDR1 MNHNY, CDR2 SVGAGI (reference sequence).

The chain combines TRBV4-1 with TRBJ1-2; D is unclear. CDR3 length equals 13 residues. Germline CDR1 reads MGHRA; CDR2 reads YSYEKL. V lost 0 bases and J 4 bases, leaving 6 bases between the germline ends. CDR3 sequence (DNA): TGCGCCAGCAGCCAAGATTCCAGCTATGGCTACACCTTC. This sequence encodes CASSQDSSYGYTF.

The chain employs TRBV7-3 and TRBJ2-1; D may be TRBD1 or TRBD2 (6 bases each). The CDR3 loop spans 15 amino acids. The V end lost 2 bases, the J end lost 3 bases, and 11 bases lay between the germline ends. Per the germline V gene, CDR1 is SGHTA and CDR2 is FQGTGA. CDR3 nucleotides: TGTGCCAGCAGCTTACAACAGGGACTCTACAATGAGCAGTTCTTC. Its translation: CASSLQQGLYNEQFF. Complete variable domain (other parts from reference TRBV7-3 and TRBJ2-1): GAGVSQTPSNKVTEKGKYVELRCDPISGHTALYWYRQSLGQGPEFLIYFQGTGAADDSGLPNDRFFAVRPEGSVSTLKIQRTERGDSAVYLCASSLQQGLYNEQFFGPGTRLTVL.

To note about this clonotype: A much larger clone is a single base away; this may be a read error. The rearrangement joins TRBV7-9 to TRBJ2-7, with unresolved D. Trimming cost V 1 base and J 3 bases, with 13 bases left between them. Germline loops: CDR1 SEHNR, CDR2 FQNEAQ (reference sequence). The CDR3 is 15 amino acids. The CDR3 DNA is TGTGCCAGCAGCTTAGGGCCAGGCCTAAACTACGAGCAGTACTTC. Translation: CASSLGPGLNYEQYF.

The V call is TRBV5-1, the J call TRBJ2-2; D not certain. The length of the CDR3 is 13 residues. Germline CDR1 and CDR2: SGHRS and YFSETQ. The V end lost 0 bases, the J end lost 8 bases, and 8 bases lay between the germline ends. The CDR3 DNA reads TGCGCCAGCAGCTTGGCTGTAGAAGGGGAGCTGTTTTTT. This gives the protein CASSLAVEGELFF.

The rearrangement joins TRBV20-1 to TRBJ2-5; the D call may be TRBD1 or TRBD2 (6 bases each). The CDR3 consists of 13 residues. Germline assignment: CDR1 DFQATT and CDR2 SNEGSKA (reference sequence). V was shortened by 6 bases and J by 4 bases, with 15 bases between the two germline ends. CDR3 loop: CSAPRGVRETQYF. For the CDR3, the DNA is TGCAGTGCCCCGAGGGGGGTTAGAGAGACCCAGTACTTC.

This clonotype has a count of ten or more. The rearrangement uses TRBV7-2 and TRBJ2-1; 10 bases agree with TRBD2. The CDR3 consists of 16 residues. In germline, CDR1 is SGHTA, CDR2 FQGNSA. V shed 4 bases, J shed 0 bases, and the junction held 3 bases outside the gene matches. This CDR3 is CASSSLAGGSYNEQFF. The CDR3 DNA reads as TGTGCCAGCAGCTCGTTAGCGGGAGGCTCCTACAATGAGCAGTTCTTC.

The chain joins TRBV7-3 to TRBJ1-2, with D possibly matching TRBD1 (5 bases). Germline lookup yields CDR1 SGHTA and CDR2 FQGTGA. V gave up 2 bases and J gave up 6 bases, with 16 bases separating them. CDR3 length: 15 residues. For the CDR3, the DNA is TGTGCCAGCAGCTTAGACCGGGGCGGTGTGGATGGCTACACCTTC. It specifies CASSLDRGGVDGYTF.